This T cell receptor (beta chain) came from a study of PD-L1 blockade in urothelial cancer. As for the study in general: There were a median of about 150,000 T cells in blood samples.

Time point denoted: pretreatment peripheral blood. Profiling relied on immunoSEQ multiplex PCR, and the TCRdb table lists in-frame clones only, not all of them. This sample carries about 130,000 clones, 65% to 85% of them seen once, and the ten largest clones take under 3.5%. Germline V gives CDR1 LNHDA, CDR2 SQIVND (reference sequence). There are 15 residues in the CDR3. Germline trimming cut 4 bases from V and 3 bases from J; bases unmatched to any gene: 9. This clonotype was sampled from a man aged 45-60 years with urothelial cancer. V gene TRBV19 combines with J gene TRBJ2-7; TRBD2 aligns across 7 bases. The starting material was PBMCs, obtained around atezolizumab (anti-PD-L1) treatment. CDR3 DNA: TGTGCCAGTAGTAGGGGAGCGGGACTATTCTACGAGCAGTACTTC. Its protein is CASSRGAGLFYEQYF. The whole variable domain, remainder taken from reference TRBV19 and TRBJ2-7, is DGGITQSPKYLFRKEGQNVTLSCEQNLNHDAMYWYRQDPGQGLRLIYYSQIVNDFQKGDIAEGYSVSREKKESFPLTVTSAQKNPTAFYLCASSRGAGLFYEQYFGPGTRLTVT.